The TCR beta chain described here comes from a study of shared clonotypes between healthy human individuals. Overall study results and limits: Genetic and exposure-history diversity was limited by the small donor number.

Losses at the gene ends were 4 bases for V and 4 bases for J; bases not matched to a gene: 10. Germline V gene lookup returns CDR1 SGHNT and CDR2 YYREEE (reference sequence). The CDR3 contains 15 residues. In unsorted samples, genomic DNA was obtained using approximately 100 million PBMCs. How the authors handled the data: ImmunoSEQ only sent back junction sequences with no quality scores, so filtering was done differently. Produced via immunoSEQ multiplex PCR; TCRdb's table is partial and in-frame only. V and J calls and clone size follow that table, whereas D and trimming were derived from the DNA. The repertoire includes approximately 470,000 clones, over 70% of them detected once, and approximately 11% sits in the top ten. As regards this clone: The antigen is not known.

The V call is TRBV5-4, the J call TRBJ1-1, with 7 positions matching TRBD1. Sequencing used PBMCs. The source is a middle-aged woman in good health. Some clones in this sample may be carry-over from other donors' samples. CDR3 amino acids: CASSARQGWGTEAFF. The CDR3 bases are TGTGCCAGCAGCGCGAGACAGGGATGGGGCACTGAAGCTTTCTTT.